This paragraph covers one TCR beta chain sequence. Amplification used 60 Vbeta primers and 13 Jbeta primers. TCRdb's copy holds only in-frame clones and misses some; the assay was immunoSEQ multiplex PCR. The repertoire includes roughly 80,000 clones, more than 65% of them detected once, and over 10% sits in the top ten. This sample was taken from a study of cytomegalovirus exposure and HLA in healthy donors. In germline, CDR1 is SGHTS, CDR2 YDEGEE. V shed 4 bases and J 3 bases; nucleotides not matched to a gene: 4. The CDR3 has 15 residues. The rearrangement links TRBV5-8 to TRBJ2-3; 11 bases are a match to TRBD1. The receptor comes from a male donor in good health and CMV-seropositive. The sequenced sample consisted of PBMCs. The CDR3 is CASSLGQGETDTQYF. The CDR3 DNA reads as TGTGCCAGCAGCCTGGGACAGGGGGAAACAGATACGCAGTATTTT.